The T cell receptor beta chain under discussion was sequenced for a study of blood T cell repertoires in COVID-19. Study-wide context: PBMCs, B-cell-depleted T cells, or T cells provided the cDNA or gDNA that made up the material.

For recovered donors of Cohort 3, there were two negative PCRs, clearance, or symptom resolution. From germline, CDR1 is MNHEY and CDR2 SVGAGI. This CDR3 has 15 residues. With V trimmed by 6 bases and J by 7 bases, 15 bases remained unmatched. The assay was immunoSEQ multiplex PCR, and TCRdb's table has in-frame clones only and misses some. Of over 350,000 clones listed, more than 75% were seen once; the top ten hold 1.2%. Sequencing used PBMCs or T cells enriched from blood (not recorded which). The rearrangement uses TRBV6-5 and TRBJ2-7; 7 bases are a match to TRBD2. This TCR was sampled from a woman aged 18-29 years who had recovered from COVID-19. The CDR3 reads CASSPQRSGAVEQYF. For the CDR3, the DNA is TGTGCCAGCAGCCCCCAAAGAAGCGGGGCGGTTGAGCAGTACTTC.